This T cell receptor beta chain came from a study of blood T cell repertoires in COVID-19. Under the authors' procedure: Reference gene primer amplification gave estimated nucleated cell counts. Using immunoSEQ multiplex PCR, the repertoire was profiled, and TCRdb retains in-frame clones only, with some absent. V, J and clone size are taken as reported in that table, and D and trimming were inferred from the DNA itself. The data hold about 200,000 clones, with 85% to 90% observed a single time. Trimming cost V 0 bases and J 0 bases, with 6 bases left between them. This CDR3 contains 16 residues. The germline gives CDR1 LNHNV, CDR2 YYDKDF (reference sequence).

This chain uses TRBV15 with TRBJ2-6; D is ambiguous. The sequencing sample was made of peripheral blood. The receptor was derived from a man between 18 and 29 years old with active or convalescent COVID-19. CDR3 residues: CATSRDKSSGANVLTF. In DNA, the CDR3 is TGTGCCACCAGCAGAGATAAGAGCTCTGGGGCCAACGTCCTGACTTTC.